These 27 T cell receptor beta chains originate from one sample sequenced in a study of blood T cell repertoires in COVID-19. Profiled with immunoSEQ multiplex PCR; TCRdb holds only in-frame clones, not every one. The data hold around 320,000 clones, with around 89% observed a single time. Sequencing was performed on PBMCs or T cells enriched from blood (not recorded which). These receptors were taken from a woman between 18 and 29 years old with acute COVID-19.

The rearrangement joins TRBV19 to TRBJ2-2; D may be TRBD2 (6 bases). Between the trimmed V and J ends, which lost 7 bases and 6 bases, there was a span of 12 bases. CDR1 and CDR2 (germline): LNHDA, SQIVND (reference sequence). The CDR3 totals 13 residues. The CDR3 protein is CASNTGGAGELFF. For the CDR3, the DNA is TGTGCCAGTAATACAGGAGGGGCCGGGGAGCTGTTTTTT.

This chain links TRBV27 with TRBJ1-2; 10 bases agree with TRBD1. Germline V gene data show CDR1 as MNHEY and CDR2 as SMNVEV (reference sequence). The length of the CDR3 is 15 residues. After removal of 6 bases from V and 8 bases from J, the junction contained 12 bases not matched to a gene. The CDR3 region is CASRKLGTGAGGYTF. The CDR3 DNA sequence: TGTGCCAGCAGGAAACTTGGGACAGGGGCGGGCGGCTACACCTTC.

This sequence joins TRBV28 and TRBJ1-4; 9 nucleotides match TRBD1. The CDR3 runs 16 residues. J was trimmed by 3 bases and V by 4 bases; bases with no gene match: 6. Looked up from germline, CDR1 is MDHEN and CDR2 is SYDVKM. CDR3 amino acids: CASSSNRGRANEKLFF. For the CDR3, the DNA is TGTGCCAGCAGTTCTAACAGGGGGCGCGCTAATGAAAAACTGTTTTTT.

This chain joins TRBV7-2 and TRBJ2-2; TRBD1 might be the D (5 bases). The germline V gene encodes CDR1 SGHTA and CDR2 FQGNSA. CDR3 length: 16 amino acids. V was clipped by 4 bases and J by 1 base, with 13 bases between them. This CDR3 reads CASSSRTSRNTGELFF. DNA of the CDR3: TGTGCCAGCAGCTCCCGGACAAGTCGGAACACCGGGGAGCTGTTTTTT.

V and J are TRBV5-5 and TRBJ2-6; D is unclear. Germline V gene data show CDR1 as SGHKS and CDR2 as YYEKEE (reference sequence). The CDR3 sequence is 15 residues long. Trimming cost V 2 bases and J 2 bases, with 8 bases left between them. The CDR3 bases are TGTGCCAGCAGCTTCTACGGAGCTGGGGCCAACGTCCTGACTTTC. Translating it yields CASSFYGAGANVLTF.

Here the CDR3 reads CASSQEGGVNRYTF. CDR3 DNA: TGTGCCAGCAGCCAAGAAGGGGGGGTGAATCGCTACACCTTC. J is TRBJ1-2 and V is TRBV14; TRBD1 is a possible D gene (6 bases). The germline V gene has CDR1 SGHDN and CDR2 FVKESK. The CDR3 sequence is 14 residues long. The V end lost 0 bases, the J end lost 9 bases, and 14 bases lay between the germline ends.

Only one count was recorded for this clone. The chain has TRBV29-1 and TRBJ2-1; 14 bases are a match to TRBD2. Trimming cost V 6 bases and J 8 bases; bases outside gene matches: 6. CDR3 size: 14 residues. Germline V lookup: CDR1 SQVTM, CDR2 ANQGSEA. CDR3 coding DNA: TGCAGCGTCCGACTAGCGGGAGGGACGGATGAGCAGTTCTTC. Its translation: CSVRLAGGTDEQFF.

V is TRBV7-2 and J is TRBJ1-5; 9 bases line up with TRBD1. Trimming cost V 5 bases and J 4 bases; bases outside gene matches: 6. CDR3 length equals 15 residues. Germline V CDR1 and CDR2: SGHTA, FQGNSA. CDR3 amino acids: CASSGGQGQNQPQHF. The CDR3 DNA reads as TGTGCCAGCAGCGGGGGACAGGGCCAAAATCAGCCCCAGCATTTT.

The CDR3 nucleotides read TGTGCCAGCAGCCCCCGTGGGACACACTATGGCTACACCTTC. It translates to CASSPRGTHYGYTF. The J gene is TRBJ1-2, the V gene TRBV9, with a possible D match to TRBD1 (6 bases). CDR3 length equals 14 residues. Per the germline V gene, CDR1 is SGDLS and CDR2 is YYNGEE. The V and J ends lost 4 bases and 3 bases respectively, with 13 bases between them.

The chain carries TRBV10-3 and TRBJ1-1; 8 nucleotides match TRBD1. Germline V lookup: CDR1 ENHRY, CDR2 SYGVKD. The CDR3 length is 13 residues. J lost 1 base, V lost 6 bases, and 1 base had no gene match. CDR3 sequence reads: CAIRTGANTEAFF. The CDR3 bases are TGTGCCATCAGGACAGGGGCGAACACTGAAGCTTTCTTT.

The rearrangement uses TRBV5-1 and TRBJ2-7, with 11 nucleotides matching TRBD2. This CDR3 region has 15 residues. Germline V gene lookup returns CDR1 SGHRS and CDR2 YFSETQ. The V gene end was trimmed by 5 bases and the J gene end by 3 bases; junction bases not matched to a gene: 7. The CDR3: CASSQTSGGYYEQYF. CDR3 sequence (DNA): TGCGCCAGCAGTCAAACTAGCGGGGGATACTACGAGCAGTACTTC.

The J gene is TRBJ2-7, the V gene TRBV6-5, with 8 bases lining up with TRBD1. This CDR3 has 14 amino acids. V lost 7 bases to trimming and J lost 0 bases; unmatched junction nucleotides: 5. Germline CDR1 MNHEY, CDR2 SVGAGI. CDR3 residues: CASNRDRNSYEQYF. Here the CDR3 DNA reads TGTGCCAGCAACAGGGACAGGAACTCCTACGAGCAGTACTTC.

The chain carries TRBV10-3 and TRBJ1-3; D is unclear. This CDR3 is built from 15 residues. From germline, CDR1 is ENHRY and CDR2 SYGVKD. V lost 5 bases, J lost 0 bases, and 11 bases lay in between. CDR3 sequence (DNA): TGTGCCATCAGTATTTCCGGGGACTCTGGAAACACCATATATTTT. It translates to CAISISGDSGNTIYF.

This clone showed up just once. V usage is TRBV6-5 and J usage is TRBJ2-1; tentative D call: TRBD2 (6 bases). Trimming shortened V by 0 bases and J by 7 bases, and 16 bases separated the two germline ends. CDR1 is MNHEY and CDR2 is SVGAGI in the germline V gene. The CDR3 is 16 amino acids. The CDR3 loop reads CASSYSAGLVENEQFF. The CDR3 DNA reads as TGTGCCAGCAGTTACTCGGCGGGATTGGTGGAAAATGAGCAGTTCTTC.

The CDR3 sequence: CASRPPGHPMNTEAFF. DNA of the CDR3: TGTGCCAGTAGGCCTCCGGGACACCCTATGAACACTGAAGCTTTCTTT. V and J are TRBV19 and TRBJ1-1; D is perhaps TRBD1 (6 bases). The CDR3 totals 16 residues. Trimming removed 6 bases from V and 0 bases from J, with 17 bases in between. Germline V gene data show CDR1 as LNHDA and CDR2 as SQIVND (reference sequence).

The chain joins TRBV18 to TRBJ1-1; a possible D gene is TRBD1 (5 bases). Trimming took 4 bases from V and 5 from J, leaving 14 bases between them. CDR1 and CDR2 from the germline V gene are KGHSH and LQKENI. The CDR3 runs to 14 residues. CDR3 sequence: CASSRRDSVTEAFF. For the CDR3, the DNA is TGTGCCAGCTCACGACGGGACTCCGTAACTGAAGCTTTCTTT.

The chain employs TRBV6-5 and TRBJ1-6; D perhaps matches TRBD1 (5 bases). This CDR3 region has 15 residues. V was pared by 2 bases and J by 7 bases, with 12 bases between. CDR1 is MNHEY, CDR2 SVGAGI, per germline. This CDR3 is CASSYLRGRNSPLHF. Here the CDR3 DNA reads TGTGCCAGCAGTTACCTGCGGGGCAGGAATTCACCCCTCCACTTT.

The chain uses TRBV29-1 and TRBJ1-1; 8 positions agree with TRBD1. This CDR3 is 15 amino acids long. CDR1 and CDR2 from the germline V gene are SQVTM and ANQGSEA. V dropped 3 bases and J dropped 6; count of bases not matched to a gene: 12. The CDR3 DNA sequence: TGCAGCGTTGATGTTCAGAGGACAGGGTATCCTGAAGCTTTCTTT. It encodes CSVDVQRTGYPEAFF.

J is TRBJ2-7 and V is TRBV28; 9 bases agree with TRBD1. J was trimmed by 2 bases and V by 2 bases; bases with no gene match: 7. Germline V gene lookup returns CDR1 MDHEN and CDR2 SYDVKM. CDR3 length: 16 amino acids. CDR3 sequence reads: CASSLPGDRVTYEQYF. The CDR3 bases are TGTGCCAGCAGTTTACCCGGGGACAGGGTGACCTACGAGCAGTACTTC.

This clone was recorded only once. V is TRBV12-5 and J is TRBJ2-5; 11 bases fit TRBD1. Losses at the gene ends were 5 bases for V and 5 bases for J; bases not matched to a gene: 7. The germline CDR1 and CDR2 sequences are LGHNT and FRNRAP. CDR3 length: 15 amino acids. CDR3 loop: CASGQDRGRGETQYF. CDR3 DNA: TGTGCTAGTGGTCAGGACAGGGGGCGAGGGGAGACCCAGTACTTC.

V gene TRBV27 combines with J gene TRBJ1-5; unclear D gene. Trimming took off 6 bases at V and 6 bases at J, with 12 bases between the two ends. Germline values: CDR1 MNHEY, CDR2 SMNVEV (reference sequence). This CDR3 region has 13 residues. The CDR3: CASSQAEGQPQHF. The CDR3 nucleotides read TGTGCCAGCAGCCAGGCCGAGGGTCAGCCCCAGCATTTT.

V usage is TRBV6-4 and J usage is TRBJ2-2, with D unclear. The CDR3 totals 15 residues. The germline V gene encodes CDR1 MRHNA and CDR2 SNTAGT. V shed 6 bases and J shed 1 base, with 12 bases lying between them. The CDR3 region is CASRDNSGNTGELFF. The CDR3, as DNA: TGTGCCAGCAGAGACAACAGTGGGAACACCGGGGAGCTGTTTTTT.

The V call is TRBV29-1, the J call TRBJ1-3, with 7 bases matching TRBD1. CDR1 SQVTM and CDR2 ANQGSEA come from the germline V gene. The CDR3 has 13 amino acids. V shed 6 bases and J 8 bases; nucleotides not matched to a gene: 10. CDR3 sequence: CSVETGPGDTIYF. The CDR3 nucleotides are TGCAGCGTAGAGACAGGGCCCGGGGACACCATATATTTT.

The rearrangement links TRBV6-5 to TRBJ2-5; D may be TRBD1 (6 bases). Germline V lookup: CDR1 MNHEY, CDR2 SVGAGI. V was cut by 8 bases and J by 1 base, with 17 bases left in between. CDR3 length equals 15 residues. CDR3 in DNA: TGTGCCAGCCGGCAACAGGGTCTCCCCCAAGAGACCCAGTACTTC. The encoded protein is CASRQQGLPQETQYF.

The chain links TRBV24-1 to TRBJ2-3; possible D gene TRBD2, 5 bases. The germline V gene has CDR1 KGHDR and CDR2 SFDVKD. V lost 0 bases, J lost 2 bases, and 8 bases lay in between. There are 15 residues in the CDR3. The CDR3 sequence: CATSDLIGNTDTQYF. As DNA, the CDR3 is TGTGCCACCAGTGATTTGATCGGGAACACAGATACGCAGTATTTT.

The chain has TRBV5-4 and TRBJ2-1, with 7 bases identical to TRBD2. J lost 2 bases, V lost 5 bases, and 10 bases had no gene match. This CDR3 has 16 amino acids. The V gene's germline CDR1 is SGHNT and CDR2 YYREEE (reference sequence). The CDR3 here is CASSLPPSGTYNEQFF. The DNA of the CDR3 is TGTGCCAGCAGTTTACCTCCTAGCGGAACCTACAATGAGCAGTTCTTC.

The V call is TRBV28, the J call TRBJ1-4, with D perhaps matching TRBD1 (5 bases). Per the germline V gene, CDR1 is MDHEN and CDR2 is SYDVKM. CDR3 length: 14 amino acids. V lost 7 bases and J 4 bases, leaving 13 bases between the germline ends. The CDR3 DNA sequence: TGTGCCAGCACCCTGGGACTGCTTAATGAAAAACTGTTTTTT. The encoded protein is CASTLGLLNEKLFF. The full variable domain, in which reference TRBV28 and TRBJ1-4 provide the parts outside the CDR3, is DVKVTQSSRYLVKRTGEKVFLECVQDMDHENMFWYRQDPGLGLRLIYFSYDVKMKEKGDIPEGYSVSREKKERFSLILESASTNQTSMYLCASTLGLLNEKLFFGSGTQLSVL.